These T cell receptor beta chains were read from a single sample in a study of shared clonotypes between healthy human individuals. Here immunoSEQ multiplex PCR was the method, and the copy in TCRdb shows in-frame clones only, minus some. The sample has 170,000 or so clones, approximately 70% seen once. The specimen was memory CD4+ T cells sorted from blood. Receptors were obtained from a man under 40 in good health. Both conserved end residues are part of each CDR3. The D gene is left open where the match is weak. A clone size is listed for some rows: how often the clone was seen (once, few, many), or a class if it is expanded.

d_gene	j_gene	v_gene	abundance	CDR3aa	CDR3nt
TRBD1	TRBJ1-1	TRBV28	few	CASRDSITEAFF	TGTGCCAGCCGGGACAGCATCACTGAAGCTTTCTTT
NA	TRBJ2-1	TRBV6-1	once	CASSELRQNEQFF	TGTGCCAGCAGTGAACTCCGCCAGAATGAGCAGTTCTTC
NA	TRBJ2-1	TRBV5-1	few	CASSLVGPRARNEQFF	TGCGCCAGCAGCTTGGTGGGACCCCGGGCCCGAAATGAGCAGTTCTTC
TRBD1	TRBJ2-3	TRBV10-1	NA	CASSDAGQGAKYTQYF	TGCGCCAGCAGTGACGCCGGACAGGGGGCGAAGTATACGCAGTATTTT
NA	TRBJ2-1	TRBV6-1	few	CASSLYPEQFF	TGTGCCAGCAGCCTTTACCCTGAGCAGTTCTTC
TRBD1	TRBJ2-1	TRBV7-2	few	CASSRDRSYNEQFF	TGTGCCAGCAGCAGGGACAGGTCCTACAATGAGCAGTTCTTC
NA	TRBJ2-6	TRBV7-3	once	CASSFSGANVLTF	TGTGCCAGCAGCTTCTCTGGGGCCAACGTCCTGACTTTC
TRBD1	TRBJ2-3	TRBV5-1	NA	CASSLVTGSDTQYF	TGCGCCAGCAGCTTGGTGACAGGGTCAGATACGCAGTATTTT
NA	TRBJ1-1	TRBV11-3	NA	CASSSGREYTEAFF	TGTGCCAGCAGCTCCGGTCGGGAATACACTGAAGCTTTCTTT
NA	TRBJ2-7	TRBV7-8	NA	CASSSDYSYEQYF	TGTGCCAGCAGCTCGGACTACTCCTACGAGCAGTACTTC
NA	TRBJ2-3	TRBV7-8	once	CASTKRGGSSTDTQYF	TGTGCCAGCACCAAGAGGGGCGGATCTAGCACAGATACGCAGTATTTT
NA	TRBJ1-1	TRBV18	NA	CASSEGKVTEAFF	TGTGCCAGCTCCGAGGGGAAGGTGACTGAAGCTTTCTTT
NA	TRBJ2-7	TRBV12-5	NA	CASGCVPSYEQYF	TGTGCTAGTGGTTGCGTCCCTTCCTACGAGCAGTACTTC
NA	TRBJ1-1	TRBV9	NA	CASSVDGASRGLVAFF	TGTGCCAGCAGCGTAGACGGAGCCAGCCGAGGGCTTGTTGCTTTCTTT
TRBD2	TRBJ2-5	TRBV29-1	few	CSVGEGRGETQYF	TGCAGCGTCGGGGAGGGGCGGGGAGAGACCCAGTACTTC
NA	TRBJ1-1	TRBV21-1	few	CASRRILVGNTEAFF	TGTGCCAGCAGACGCATACTCGTCGGGAACACTGAAGCTTTCTTT
TRBD2	TRBJ2-3	TRBV5-5	NA	CASSLSGRAEYTQYF	TGTGCCAGCAGCCTCAGCGGGAGGGCCGAATATACGCAGTATTTT
NA	TRBJ1-2	TRBV2	NA	CASSEGRRSANYGYTF	TGTGCCAGCAGTGAAGGGAGACGGTCAGCTAACTATGGCTACACCTTC